The 32 T cell receptor beta chains in this list originate from one sample, sequenced in a study of blood T cell repertoires in COVID-19. Profiled with immunoSEQ multiplex PCR; TCRdb holds only in-frame clones, not every one. The sample has over 150,000 clones; about 87% are singletons. Sequencing was carried out using peripheral blood. The receptors were sampled from a man in his 60s with COVID-19, enrolled during active disease.

This clone was seen more than once but under ten times. The rearrangement uses TRBV6-5 and TRBJ2-1; 7 nucleotides match TRBD1. The V gene end was trimmed by 5 bases and the J gene end by 5 bases; junction bases not matched to a gene: 6. Germline assignment: CDR1 MNHEY and CDR2 SVGAGI. The CDR3 is 14 amino acids. CDR3 coding DNA: TGTGCCAGCAGTACGGGACAGTTAGACAATGAGCAGTTCTTC. This codes for CASSTGQLDNEQFF.

This clone was detected only a few times. The chain is built from TRBV4-2 and TRBJ2-7; D might be TRBD1 (6 bases). Trimming shortened V by 3 bases and J by 3 bases, and 9 bases separated the two germline ends. This CDR3 is built from 13 residues. The germline V gene has CDR1 LGHNA and CDR2 YNFKEQ. As DNA, the CDR3 is TGTGCCAGCAGCCATGCAGGGGACTACGAGCAGTACTTC. Translated: CASSHAGDYEQYF.

The gene calls are TRBV19 and TRBJ1-2; 8 bases match TRBD1. The CDR3 covers 16 residues. Trimming removed 5 bases from V and 8 bases from J; junction bases left unmatched: 16. The germline gives CDR1 LNHDA, CDR2 SQIVND (reference sequence). CDR3 region: CASSAPARDRLEGYTF. The DNA of the CDR3 is TGTGCCAGTAGTGCCCCAGCCCGGGACAGGCTGGAGGGCTACACCTTC.

V is TRBV5-1 and J is TRBJ1-3; 9 nucleotides line up with TRBD1. The length of the CDR3 is 14 residues. Looked up from germline, CDR1 is SGHRS and CDR2 is YFSETQ. V was clipped by 4 bases and J by 8 bases; unmatched bases: 7. This CDR3 reads CASSRTGADYTIYF. As DNA, the CDR3 is TGCGCCAGCAGCCGGACAGGGGCGGATTACACCATATATTTT.

The chain employs TRBV2 and TRBJ2-2; possible D gene TRBD1, 5 bases. The CDR3 length is 12 residues. Germline CDR1 and CDR2: SNHLY and FYNNEI. Here the CDR3 DNA reads TGTGCTACTCAAGGGGTCACCGGGGAGCTGTTTTTT. Protein product: CATQGVTGELFF.

This chain uses TRBV9 with TRBJ1-4; D is undetermined. V was shortened by 7 bases and J by 6 bases, with 16 bases between the two germline ends. The CDR3 runs to 14 residues. CDR1 and CDR2 from the germline V gene are SGDLS and YYNGEE. The CDR3 DNA reads TGTGCCAGCGGCCTAGGAGGGCATGATGAAAAACTGTTTTTT. Its translation: CASGLGGHDEKLFF.

The V call is TRBV19, the J call TRBJ1-2; TRBD1 agrees at 10 bases. The CDR3 runs to 14 residues. Trimming took 5 bases from V and 8 from J; bases not matched to a gene: 8. Germline V CDR1 and CDR2: LNHDA, SQIVND (reference sequence). CDR3 bases: TGTGCCAGTAGTCCGGGGACAGGGGAGGGAGGCTACACCTTC. Encoded protein: CASSPGTGEGGYTF.

The chain has TRBV18 and TRBJ2-6; the D gene is possibly TRBD2 (5 bases). This CDR3 comprises 16 residues. V was shortened by 2 bases and J by 0 bases, with 8 bases between the two germline ends. Germline V gene sequence: CDR1 KGHSH, CDR2 LQKENI. The CDR3 protein is CASSPTGSSGANVLTF. CDR3 nucleotides: TGTGCCAGCTCACCAACGGGATCCTCTGGGGCCAACGTCCTGACTTTC. The full variable domain, in which reference TRBV18 and TRBJ2-6 provide the parts outside the CDR3, is NAGVMQNPRHLVRRRGQEARLRCSPMKGHSHVYWYRQLPEEGLKFMVYLQKENIIDESGMPKERFSAEFPKEGPSILRIQQVVRGDSAAYFCASSPTGSSGANVLTFGAGSRLTVL.

The chain carries TRBV6-6 and TRBJ2-5; 7 bases match TRBD1. This CDR3 has 13 amino acids. The J segment lost 10 bases and the V segment lost 5 bases, leaving 10 bases of the junction unmatched. From germline, CDR1 is MNHNY and CDR2 SVGAGI (reference sequence). The CDR3 reads CASSPPTGYDQYF. For the CDR3, the DNA is TGTGCCAGCAGTCCCCCGACAGGGTATGACCAGTACTTC.

The chain carries TRBV3-1 (or the pseudogene TRBV3-2) and TRBJ2-1, with TRBD2 identical over 8 bases. Germline V lookup: CDR1 LGHDT, CDR2 YNNKEL (reference sequence). The CDR3 runs 15 residues. With V trimmed by 4 bases and J by 2 bases, 4 bases remained unmatched. The CDR3 loop reads CASSRAGVTYNEQFF. Here the CDR3 DNA reads TGTGCCAGCAGCCGAGCGGGAGTAACCTACAATGAGCAGTTCTTC.

This clone showed up just once. The chain joins TRBV3-1 (or the pseudogene TRBV3-2) to TRBJ1-1, with 7 bases aligning to TRBD1. The germline V gene has CDR1 LGHDT and CDR2 YNNKEL (reference sequence). This CDR3 contains 15 residues. The V and J ends lost 1 base and 4 bases, in that order; junction bases with no gene match: 6. DNA of the CDR3: TGTGCCAGCAGCCAAGCCGACAGGGTCGGCACTGAAGCTTTCTTT. This gives the protein CASSQADRVGTEAFF.

This rearrangement joins TRBV2 to TRBJ1-5; TRBD1 matches at 8 bases. This CDR3 region has 15 residues. Germline loops: CDR1 SNHLY, CDR2 FYNNEI. V dropped 5 bases and J dropped 5; count of bases not matched to a gene: 8. The CDR3 DNA is TGTGCCAGCAGTTCCTGGACAGGGATGGATCAGCCCCAGCATTTT. It encodes CASSSWTGMDQPQHF.

The chain combines TRBV12-3 or TRBV12-4 with TRBJ2-7; TRBD2 matches 9 bases. The CDR3 spans 13 residues. Trimming removed 3 bases from V and 6 bases from J; junction bases left unmatched: 3. The CDR3 nucleotides are TGTGCCAGCAGTTTCCTGACTAGCGGCGAGCAGTACTTC. Its translation is CASSFLTSGEQYF.

The V gene is TRBV11-3, the J gene TRBJ1-2; 8 bases are shared with TRBD1. The J segment lost 7 bases and the V segment lost 1 base, leaving 5 bases of the junction unmatched. Germline CDR1 reads SGHNT; CDR2 reads YENEEA. The CDR3 runs 14 residues. The chain's CDR3 is CASSLGTGSSGYTF. The CDR3 DNA sequence: TGTGCCAGCAGCTTAGGGACAGGGTCGTCTGGCTACACCTTC.

The rearrangement uses TRBV5-1 and TRBJ1-2, with TRBD1 identical over 8 bases. Germline V gives CDR1 SGHRS, CDR2 YFSETQ. The V segment lost 4 bases and the J segment 4 bases; nucleotides outside the gene matches: 6. This CDR3 has 14 residues. The CDR3 region is CASSPGQEGYGYTF. CDR3 DNA: TGCGCCAGCAGCCCGGGACAGGAAGGCTATGGCTACACCTTC.

The V and J genes are TRBV15 and TRBJ1-1; 11 nucleotides match TRBD1. This CDR3 contains 19 residues. Germline V gene sequence: CDR1 LNHNV, CDR2 YYDKDF (reference sequence). Losses at the gene ends were 0 bases for V and 0 bases for J; bases not matched to a gene: 9. The chain's CDR3 is CATSRDLRGQGEVNTEAFF. CDR3 nucleotides: TGTGCCACCAGCAGAGATCTGAGGGGACAGGGGGAAGTGAACACTGAAGCTTTCTTT.

V is TRBV15 and J is TRBJ2-7; the match to TRBD2 covers 7 bases. J was trimmed by 7 bases and V by 0 bases; bases with no gene match: 6. The CDR3 loop spans 14 amino acids. Germline CDR1 LNHNV, CDR2 YYDKDF (reference sequence). The CDR3 sequence: CATSRDWGGNEQYF. The DNA for the CDR3 is TGTGCCACCAGCAGAGATTGGGGAGGGAATGAGCAGTACTTC.

There are a few counts of this clone. The rearrangement links TRBV6-5 to TRBJ1-1; TRBD1 is a possible D gene (6 bases). CDR1 is MNHEY and CDR2 is SVGAGI in the germline V gene. The CDR3 length is 15 residues. V was cut by 3 bases and J by 2 bases, with 13 bases left in between. Written as DNA, the CDR3 is TGTGCCAGCAGTTATGAGGCGGGGGCAAACACTGAAGCTTTCTTT. Its protein product is CASSYEAGANTEAFF.

This clone has more than one count but fewer than ten. The chain links TRBV25-1 to TRBJ1-1, with a weak D call TRBD1 (6 bases). V was cut by 6 bases and J by 0 bases, with 11 bases left in between. Germline CDR1 is MGHDK and CDR2 is SYGVNS. The CDR3 is 14 residues long. CDR3 in DNA: TGTGCCAGCAGGGGACAACTGATGAACACTGAAGCTTTCTTT. It translates to CASRGQLMNTEAFF.

The gene calls are TRBV7-6 and TRBJ2-3; D ambiguous. Trimming removed 2 bases from V and 2 bases from J, with 8 bases in between. CDR1 is SGHVS, CDR2 FNYEAQ, per germline. The CDR3 sequence is 14 residues long. This CDR3 is CASSLSLNTDTQYF. The CDR3, as DNA: TGTGCCAGCAGCTTATCACTGAACACAGATACGCAGTATTTT.

V and J are TRBV7-2 and TRBJ1-1, with 7 bases fitting TRBD1. V dropped 1 base and J dropped 5; count of bases not matched to a gene: 7. Germline V CDR1 and CDR2: SGHTA, FQGNSA. The length of the CDR3 is 15 residues. For the CDR3, the DNA is TGTGCCAGCAGCTTAGGGACCGCAGGGGGTACTGAAGCTTTCTTT. It translates to CASSLGTAGGTEAFF. Supplemented by reference TRBV7-2 and TRBJ1-1, the full variable domain reads GAGVSQSPSNKVTEKGKDVELRCDPISGHTALYWYRQSLGQGLEFLIYFQGNSAPDKSGLPSDRFSAERTGGSVSTLTIQRTQQEDSAVYLCASSLGTAGGTEAFFGQGTRLTVV.

This rearrangement joins TRBV19 to TRBJ1-4, with 9 nucleotides matching TRBD1. This CDR3 has 15 amino acids. CDR1 and CDR2 (germline): LNHDA, SQIVND (reference sequence). V lost 5 bases and J lost 6; bases outside the gene matches: 7. CDR3 sequence: CASSSMTGGDEKLFF. For the CDR3, the DNA is TGTGCCAGTAGTTCGATGACAGGGGGGGATGAAAAACTGTTTTTT.

The genes are TRBV9 and TRBJ1-2; 9 bases fit TRBD1. This CDR3 is built from 13 residues. The germline V gene has CDR1 SGDLS and CDR2 YYNGEE. The V gene end was trimmed by 4 bases and the J gene end by 8 bases; junction bases not matched to a gene: 6. The CDR3 coding sequence is TGTGCCAGCAGCACCCGGGACAGGGTGGGCTACACCTTC. Its translation: CASSTRDRVGYTF. Drawing the rest from reference TRBV9 and TRBJ1-2, the complete variable domain is DSGVTQTPKHLITATGQRVTLRCSPRSGDLSVYWYQQSLDQGLQFLIQYYNGEERAKGNILERFSAQQFPDLHSELNLSSLELGDSALYFCASSTRDRVGYTFGSGTRLTVV.

V and J are TRBV7-8 and TRBJ2-5; perhaps TRBD2 as D (5 bases). CDR1 is SGHVS, CDR2 FQNEAQ, per germline. Deletions cut 5 bases from V and 5 bases from J, with 18 bases between. This CDR3 spans 15 amino acids. CDR3 bases: TGTGCCAGCAGCCCGCCCCCCGGGGTATTTGAGACCCAGTACTTC. The encoded protein is CASSPPPGVFETQYF.

The V gene is TRBV28, the J gene TRBJ1-5; no definite D call. CDR3 length: 16 amino acids. V dropped 1 base and J dropped 0 bases, with 10 bases sitting between them. Germline loops: CDR1 MDHEN, CDR2 SYDVKM. The CDR3 DNA is TGTGCCAGCAGTTTATTAGTGCGGCTTAGCAATCAGCCCCAGCATTTT. Translation gives CASSLLVRLSNQPQHF.

This chain connects TRBV29-1 to TRBJ2-7, with 8 positions matching TRBD1. CDR3 length: 15 residues. Germline-derived CDR1 and CDR2 are SQVTM and ANQGSEA. The junction had 7 bases not matched to a gene; V was cut back by 3 bases and J by 0 bases. This chain's CDR3 is CSVDLQGAGSYEQYF. CDR3 DNA sequence: TGCAGCGTTGACCTCCAGGGGGCCGGCTCCTACGAGCAGTACTTC.

This clone is a singleton in its sample. The chain combines TRBV6-2 or TRBV6-3 with TRBJ2-3, with 11 bases lining up with TRBD2. V trimming: 4 bases; J trimming: 3 bases; junction bases outside the gene matches: 6. This CDR3 region has 16 residues. Germline lookup yields CDR1 MNHEY and CDR2 SVGEGT. The CDR3 protein is CASSFGLAGVTDTQYF. The CDR3 DNA reads TGTGCCAGCAGTTTCGGACTAGCGGGTGTGACAGATACGCAGTATTTT.

This rearrangement joins TRBV28 to TRBJ2-7, with 8 nucleotides matching TRBD1. Germline V CDR1 and CDR2: MDHEN, SYDVKM. The trim removed 5 bases at V and 3 bases at J, leaving 9 bases unmatched. CDR3 length: 15 amino acids. The CDR3 here is CASSPHRGFVYEQYF. As DNA, the CDR3 is TGTGCCAGCAGTCCGCACAGGGGGTTCGTCTACGAGCAGTACTTC.

This chain joins TRBV6-5 and TRBJ2-4; no clear D. This CDR3 is built from 11 residues. Germline CDR1 is MNHEY and CDR2 is SVGAGI. With 10 bases removed from V and 7 bases from J, the gap between germline ends came to 11 bases. CDR3 sequence: CATRPQNIQYF. The CDR3 DNA follows: TGTGCCACACGCCCCCAGAACATTCAGTACTTC.

As concerns this clone: Distinct nucleotide sequences in the sample also encode this CDR3. The chain uses TRBV18 and TRBJ1-1; 8 positions agree with TRBD1. CDR3 length: 15 amino acids. Germline-derived CDR1 and CDR2 are KGHSH and LQKENI. The trim removed 0 bases at V and 4 bases at J, leaving 4 bases unmatched. CDR3 amino acids: CASSPPTGVTTEAFF. CDR3 bases: TGTGCCAGCTCACCACCGACAGGGGTCACCACTGAAGCTTTCTTT.

The genes are TRBV24-1 and TRBJ2-2; TRBD1 agrees at 8 bases. The CDR3 has 15 residues. In germline, CDR1 is KGHDR, CDR2 SFDVKD. Losses at the gene ends were 4 bases for V and 6 bases for J; bases not matched to a gene: 6. CDR3 bases: TGTGCCACCAGTGACCCGACAGGGGCCCCCGGGGAGCTGTTTTTT. Its protein product is CATSDPTGAPGELFF.

The chain recombines TRBV6-5 with TRBJ1-6; TRBD1 aligns across 9 bases. Germline-derived CDR1 and CDR2 are MNHEY and SVGAGI. The CDR3 length is 16 residues. The trim removed 4 bases at V and 6 bases at J, leaving 7 bases unmatched. The CDR3 bases are TGTGCCAGCAGTTCCCCGGGACAGGGCATTAATTCACCCCTCCACTTT. It specifies CASSSPGQGINSPLHF.